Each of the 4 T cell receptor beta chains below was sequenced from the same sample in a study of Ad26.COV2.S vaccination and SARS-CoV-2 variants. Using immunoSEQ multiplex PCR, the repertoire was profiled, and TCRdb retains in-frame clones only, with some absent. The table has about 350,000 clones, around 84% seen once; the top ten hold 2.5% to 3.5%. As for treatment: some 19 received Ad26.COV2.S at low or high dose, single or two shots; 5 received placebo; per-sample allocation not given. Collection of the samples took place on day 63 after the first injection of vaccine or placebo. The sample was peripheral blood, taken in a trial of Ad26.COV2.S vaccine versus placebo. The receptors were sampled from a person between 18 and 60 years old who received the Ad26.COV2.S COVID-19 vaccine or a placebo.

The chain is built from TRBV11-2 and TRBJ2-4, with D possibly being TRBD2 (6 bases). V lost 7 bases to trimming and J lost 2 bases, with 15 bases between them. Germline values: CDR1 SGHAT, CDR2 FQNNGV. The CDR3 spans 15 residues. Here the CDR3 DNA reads TGTGCCAGCAACCGTCCGGGGGTAACCAAAAACATTCAGTACTTC. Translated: CASNRPGVTKNIQYF.

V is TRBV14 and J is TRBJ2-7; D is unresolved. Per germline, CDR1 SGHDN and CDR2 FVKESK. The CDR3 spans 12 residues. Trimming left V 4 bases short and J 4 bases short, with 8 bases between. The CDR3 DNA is TGTGCCAGCAGCCCCAATTCGTACGAGCAGTACTTC. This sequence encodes CASSPNSYEQYF.

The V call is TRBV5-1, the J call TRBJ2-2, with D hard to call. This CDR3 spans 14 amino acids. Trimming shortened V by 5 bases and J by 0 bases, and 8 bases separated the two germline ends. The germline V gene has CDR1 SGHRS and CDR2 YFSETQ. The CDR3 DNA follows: TGCGCCAGCAGAAACACAGCGAACACCGGGGAGCTGTTTTTT. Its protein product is CASRNTANTGELFF. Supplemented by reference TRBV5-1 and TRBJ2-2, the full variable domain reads KAGVTQTPRYLIKTRGQQVTLSCSPISGHRSVSWYQQTPGQGLQFLFEYFSETQRNKGNFPGRFSGRQFSNSRSEMNVSTLELGDSALYLCASRNTANTGELFFGEGSRLTVL.

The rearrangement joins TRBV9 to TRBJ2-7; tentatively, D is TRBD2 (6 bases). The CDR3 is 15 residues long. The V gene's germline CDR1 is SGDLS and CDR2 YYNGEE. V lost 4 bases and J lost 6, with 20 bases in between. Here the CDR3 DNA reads TGTGCCAGCAGCCCCCACCGGGACTCAATCGGCGAGCAGTACTTC. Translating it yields CASSPHRDSIGEQYF.